The rows below give T cell receptor beta chains drawn from one sample of a study of blood T cell repertoires in COVID-19. The protocol was immunoSEQ multiplex PCR, while the TCRdb copy is restricted to in-frame clones and leaves out a portion. The data show under 300,000 clones, roughly 90% seen once. The sequencing sample was made of peripheral blood. These receptor sequences come from a man aged 60-69 years with acute or convalescent COVID-19. Each CDR3 is given with its conserved first and last residue. The D gene is left open where the match is weak. Not all rows give a size; the values are once, few, many and, for expanded clones, a class.

14 | TRBD1 | TRBJ2-2 | TRBV27 | NA | TGTGCCAGCTCGGACAGGGAAGACACCGGGGAGCTGTTTTTT | CASSDREDTGELFF
17 | NA | TRBJ2-1 | TRBV7-3 | NA | TGTGCCAGCAGCTTAAATCCCACAGTTAGCTCCTACAATGAGCAGTTCTTC | CASSLNPTVSSYNEQFF
13 | NA | TRBJ1-2 | TRBV7-8 | few | TGTGCCAGCAGCTTAGGAGGGGGCTATGGCTACACCTTC | CASSLGGGYGYTF
16 | TRBD2 | TRBJ2-7 | TRBV18 | NA | TGTGCCAGCTCACCATATCAAGCTAGCGGAGCCTACGAGCAGTACTTC | CASSPYQASGAYEQYF
15 | TRBD2 | TRBJ2-1 | TRBV9 | few | TGTGCCAGCAGCGTTACTAGCGGGGTTTACAATGAGCAGTTCTTC | CASSVTSGVYNEQFF
14 | NA | TRBJ2-1 | TRBV13 | NA | TGTGCCAGCAGCGCTGGGGGCGCTTTGAATGAGCAGTTCTTC | CASSAGGALNEQFF
15 | NA | TRBJ2-1 | TRBV11-2 | NA | TGTGCCAGCAGCTTAAACGGGGAACCCTACAATGAGCAGTTCTTC | CASSLNGEPYNEQFF
12 | NA | TRBJ2-3 | TRBV19 | NA | TGTGCCAGTAGTACCCTGGACGGCCGGGGGTATTTT | CASSTLDGRGYF
14 | NA | TRBJ2-1 | TRBV2 | NA | TGTGCCAGCAGGGACAGCTCCTCCTACAATGAGCAGTTCTTC | CASRDSSSYNEQFF
14 | NA | TRBJ2-3 | TRBV18 | NA | TGTGCCAGCTCATCTTTAGCGGAAGGGGATACGCAGTATTTT | CASSSLAEGDTQYF
15 | NA | TRBJ2-2 | TRBV4-3 | NA | TGCGCCAGCAGCCAAGAGGTGGCAGTCACCGGGGAGCTGTTTTTT | CASSQEVAVTGELFF
15 | NA | TRBJ1-1 | TRBV7-9 | NA | TGTGCCAGCAGCTCACGGGACACCAGGAGCACTGAAGCTTTCTTT | CASSSRDTRSTEAFF